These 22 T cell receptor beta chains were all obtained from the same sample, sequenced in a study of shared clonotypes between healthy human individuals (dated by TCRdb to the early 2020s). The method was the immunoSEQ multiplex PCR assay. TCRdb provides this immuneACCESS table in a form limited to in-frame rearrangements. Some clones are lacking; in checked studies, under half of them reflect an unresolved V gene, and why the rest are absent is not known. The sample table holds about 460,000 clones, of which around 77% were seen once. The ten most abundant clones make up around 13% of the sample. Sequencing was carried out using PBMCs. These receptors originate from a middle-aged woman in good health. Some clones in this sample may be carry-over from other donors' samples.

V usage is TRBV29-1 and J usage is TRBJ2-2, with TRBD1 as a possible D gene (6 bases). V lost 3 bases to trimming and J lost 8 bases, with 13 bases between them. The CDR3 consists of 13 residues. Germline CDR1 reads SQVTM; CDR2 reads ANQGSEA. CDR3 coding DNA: TGCAGCGTTGATGTTGGGGGCAGTGGGGAGCTGTTTTTT. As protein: CSVDVGGSGELFF.

The CDR3 bases are TGTGCCAGCAGCCCGACATTTGGGACCGAGGAGCAGTTCTTC. It codes for CASSPTFGTEEQFF. The gene calls are TRBV7-3 and TRBJ2-1; D may be TRBD1 or TRBD2 (5 bases each). Germline CDR1 reads SGHTA; CDR2 reads FQGTGA. Trimming stripped 5 bases from V and 10 bases from J, with 18 bases between. CDR3 length: 14 residues.

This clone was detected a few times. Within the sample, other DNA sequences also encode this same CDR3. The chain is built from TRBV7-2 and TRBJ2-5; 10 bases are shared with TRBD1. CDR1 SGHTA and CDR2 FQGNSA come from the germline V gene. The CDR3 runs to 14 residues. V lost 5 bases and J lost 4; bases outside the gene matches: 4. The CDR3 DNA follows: TGTGCCAGCAGCCTAAGACAGGGGGCAGAGACCCAGTACTTC. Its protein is CASSLRQGAETQYF.

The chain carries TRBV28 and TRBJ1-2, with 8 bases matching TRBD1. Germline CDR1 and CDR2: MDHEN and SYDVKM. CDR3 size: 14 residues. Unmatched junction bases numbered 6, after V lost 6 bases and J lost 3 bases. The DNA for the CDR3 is TGTGCCAGCAGGGGAACGACAGGGGACTATGGCTACACCTTC. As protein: CASRGTTGDYGYTF.

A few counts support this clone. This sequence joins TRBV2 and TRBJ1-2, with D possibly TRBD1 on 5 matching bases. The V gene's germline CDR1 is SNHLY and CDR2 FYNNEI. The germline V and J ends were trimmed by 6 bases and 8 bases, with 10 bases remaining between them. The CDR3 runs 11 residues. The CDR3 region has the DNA TGTGCCAGCAGGGACAAAGGAGGCTACACCTTC. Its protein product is CASRDKGGYTF.

As DNA, the CDR3 is TGTGCCAGCACCCCCTATGGAACTGAAGCTTTCTTT. Translating it yields CASTPYGTEAFF. J is TRBJ1-1 and V is TRBV28; no firm D call. The V gene's germline CDR1 is MDHEN and CDR2 SYDVKM. V was pared by 7 bases and J by 5 bases, with 11 bases between. This CDR3 spans 12 amino acids.

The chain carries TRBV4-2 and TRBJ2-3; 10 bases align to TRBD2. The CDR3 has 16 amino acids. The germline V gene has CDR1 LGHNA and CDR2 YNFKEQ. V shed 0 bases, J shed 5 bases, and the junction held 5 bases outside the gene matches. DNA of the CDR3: TGTGCCAGCAGCCAAGACGTAGCGGGAGGTCTAGATACGCAGTATTTT. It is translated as CASSQDVAGGLDTQYF.

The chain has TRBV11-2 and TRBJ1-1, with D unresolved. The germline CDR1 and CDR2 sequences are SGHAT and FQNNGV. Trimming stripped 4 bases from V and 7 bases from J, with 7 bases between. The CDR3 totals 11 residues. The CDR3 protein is CASSSTLEAFF. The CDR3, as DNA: TGTGCCAGCAGCTCCACCCTTGAAGCTTTCTTT.

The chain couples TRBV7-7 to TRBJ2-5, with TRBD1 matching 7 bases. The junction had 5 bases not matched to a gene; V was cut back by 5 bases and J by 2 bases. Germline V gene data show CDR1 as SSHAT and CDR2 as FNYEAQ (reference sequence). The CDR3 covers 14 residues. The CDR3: CASSPWDSQETQYF. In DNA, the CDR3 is TGTGCCAGCAGCCCCTGGGACAGTCAAGAGACCCAGTACTTC. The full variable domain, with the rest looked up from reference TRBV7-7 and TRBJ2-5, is GAGVSQSPRYKVTKRGQDVTLRCDPISSHATLYWYQQALGQGPEFLTYFNYEAQPDKSGLPSDRFSAERPEGSISTLTIQRTEQRDSAMYRCASSPWDSQETQYFGPGTRLLVL.

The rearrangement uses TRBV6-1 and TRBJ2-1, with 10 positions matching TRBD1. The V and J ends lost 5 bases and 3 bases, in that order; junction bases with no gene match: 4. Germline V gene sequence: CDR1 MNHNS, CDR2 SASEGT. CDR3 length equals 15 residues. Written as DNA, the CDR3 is TGTGCCAGCAGTTTGGACAGGGGGATCTACAATGAGCAGTTCTTC. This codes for CASSLDRGIYNEQFF.

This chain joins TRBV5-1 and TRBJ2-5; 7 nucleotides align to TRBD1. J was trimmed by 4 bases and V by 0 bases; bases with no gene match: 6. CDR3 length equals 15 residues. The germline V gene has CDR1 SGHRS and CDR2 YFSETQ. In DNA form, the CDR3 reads TGCGCCAGCAGCTTGGACAGGGGATCCCCAGAGACCCAGTACTTC. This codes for CASSLDRGSPETQYF.

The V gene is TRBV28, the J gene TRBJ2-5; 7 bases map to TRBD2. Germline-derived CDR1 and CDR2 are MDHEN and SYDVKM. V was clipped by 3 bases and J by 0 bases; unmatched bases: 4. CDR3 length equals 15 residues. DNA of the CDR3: TGTGCCAGCAGTTTGGGGGGGAGGCACCAAGAGACCCAGTACTTC. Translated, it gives CASSLGGRHQETQYF.

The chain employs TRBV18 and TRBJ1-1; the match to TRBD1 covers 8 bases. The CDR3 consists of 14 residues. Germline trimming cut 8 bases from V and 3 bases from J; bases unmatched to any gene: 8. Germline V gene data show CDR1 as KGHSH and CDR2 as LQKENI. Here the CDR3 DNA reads TGTGCCAGCGCTGAACAGGGGGTGTACACTGAAGCTTTCTTT. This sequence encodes CASAEQGVYTEAFF.

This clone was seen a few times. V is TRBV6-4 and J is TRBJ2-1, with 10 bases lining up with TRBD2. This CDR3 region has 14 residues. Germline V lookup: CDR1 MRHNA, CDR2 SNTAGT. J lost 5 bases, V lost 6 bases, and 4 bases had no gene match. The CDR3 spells CASSRTSGHNEQFF. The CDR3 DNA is TGTGCCAGCAGCCGGACTAGCGGACACAATGAGCAGTTCTTC.

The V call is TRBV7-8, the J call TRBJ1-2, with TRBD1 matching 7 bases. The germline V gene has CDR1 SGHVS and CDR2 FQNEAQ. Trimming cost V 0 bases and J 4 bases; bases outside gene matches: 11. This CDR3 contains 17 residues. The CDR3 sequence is CASSLALGTQGGYGYTF. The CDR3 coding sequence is TGTGCCAGCAGCTTAGCGCTGGGGACTCAGGGGGGCTATGGCTACACCTTC.

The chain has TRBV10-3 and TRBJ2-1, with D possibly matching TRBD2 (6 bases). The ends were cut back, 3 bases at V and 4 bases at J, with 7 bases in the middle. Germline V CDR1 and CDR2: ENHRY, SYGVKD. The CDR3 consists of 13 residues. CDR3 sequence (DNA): TGTGCCATCAGTGATGGGACTTACAATGAGCAGTTCTTC. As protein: CAISDGTYNEQFF.

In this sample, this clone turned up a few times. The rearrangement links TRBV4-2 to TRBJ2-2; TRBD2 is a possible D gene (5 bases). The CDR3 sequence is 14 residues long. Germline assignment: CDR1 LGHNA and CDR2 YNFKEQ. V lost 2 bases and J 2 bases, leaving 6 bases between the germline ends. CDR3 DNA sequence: TGTGCCAGCAGCCAACGGGGTAACACCGGGGAGCTGTTTTTT. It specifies CASSQRGNTGELFF.

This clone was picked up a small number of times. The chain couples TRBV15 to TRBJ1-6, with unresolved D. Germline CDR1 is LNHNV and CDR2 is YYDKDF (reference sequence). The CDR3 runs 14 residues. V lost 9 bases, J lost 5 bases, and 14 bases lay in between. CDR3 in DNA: TGTGCCACAGGCCGCACAGCAGATAATTCACCCCTCCACTTT. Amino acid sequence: CATGRTADNSPLHF.

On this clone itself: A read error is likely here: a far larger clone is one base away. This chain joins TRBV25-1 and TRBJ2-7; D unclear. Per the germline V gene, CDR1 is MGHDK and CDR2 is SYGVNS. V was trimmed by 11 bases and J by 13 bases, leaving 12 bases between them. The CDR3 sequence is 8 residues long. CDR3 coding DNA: TGTGCCCGCAAAGACGGATACTTC. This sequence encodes CARKDGYF.

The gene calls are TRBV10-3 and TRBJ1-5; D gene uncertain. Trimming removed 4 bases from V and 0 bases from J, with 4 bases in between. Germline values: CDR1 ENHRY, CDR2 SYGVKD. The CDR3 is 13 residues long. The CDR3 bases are TGTGCCATCAGTGCCAATAGCAATCAGCCCCAGCATTTT. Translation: CAISANSNQPQHF.

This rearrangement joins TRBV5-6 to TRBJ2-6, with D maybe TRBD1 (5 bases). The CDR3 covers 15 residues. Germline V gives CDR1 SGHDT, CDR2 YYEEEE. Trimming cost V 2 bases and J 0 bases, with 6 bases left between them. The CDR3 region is CASSFQGSGANVLTF. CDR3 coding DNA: TGTGCCAGCAGCTTTCAGGGCTCTGGGGCCAACGTCCTGACTTTC. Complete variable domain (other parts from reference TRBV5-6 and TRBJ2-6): DAGVTQSPTHLIKTRGQQVTLRCSPKSGHDTVSWYQQALGQGPQFIFQYYEEEERQRGNFPDRFSGHQFPNYSSELNVNALLLGDSALYLCASSFQGSGANVLTFGAGSRLTVL.

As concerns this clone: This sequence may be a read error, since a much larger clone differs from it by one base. CDR3 in amino acids: CASSPTSGSYEQYF. As DNA, the CDR3 is TGCGCCAGCAGCCCGACTAGCGGGAGCTACGAGCAGTACTTC. This chain joins TRBV5-1 and TRBJ2-7; 12 nucleotides align to TRBD2. From germline, CDR1 is SGHRS and CDR2 YFSETQ. V shed 4 bases and J 3 bases; nucleotides not matched to a gene: 2. This CDR3 is 14 amino acids long.